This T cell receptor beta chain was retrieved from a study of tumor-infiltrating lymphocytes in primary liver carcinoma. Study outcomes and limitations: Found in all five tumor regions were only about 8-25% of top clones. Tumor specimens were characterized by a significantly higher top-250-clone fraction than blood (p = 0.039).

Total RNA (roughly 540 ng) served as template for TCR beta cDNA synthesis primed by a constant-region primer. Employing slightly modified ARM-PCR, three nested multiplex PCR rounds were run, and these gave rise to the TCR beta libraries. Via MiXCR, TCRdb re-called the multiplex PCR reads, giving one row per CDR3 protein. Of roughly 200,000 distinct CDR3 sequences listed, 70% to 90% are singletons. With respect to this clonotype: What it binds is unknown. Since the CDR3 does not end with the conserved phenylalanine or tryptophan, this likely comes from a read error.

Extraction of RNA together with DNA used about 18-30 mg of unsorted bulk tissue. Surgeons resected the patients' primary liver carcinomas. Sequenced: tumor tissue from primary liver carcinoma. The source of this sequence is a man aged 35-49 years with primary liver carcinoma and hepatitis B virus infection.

CDR3 DNA sequence: TGTGCCAGCAGCCATGGGGTCGTGAGGTTTAATTCACCCCTCCACTCT. Translated: CASSHGVVRFNSPLHS. V is TRBV14 and J is TRBJ1-6; D is unclear. Germline V lookup: CDR1 SGHDN, CDR2 FVKESK. V was pared by 3 bases and J by 6 bases, with 15 bases between. This CDR3 has 16 amino acids.